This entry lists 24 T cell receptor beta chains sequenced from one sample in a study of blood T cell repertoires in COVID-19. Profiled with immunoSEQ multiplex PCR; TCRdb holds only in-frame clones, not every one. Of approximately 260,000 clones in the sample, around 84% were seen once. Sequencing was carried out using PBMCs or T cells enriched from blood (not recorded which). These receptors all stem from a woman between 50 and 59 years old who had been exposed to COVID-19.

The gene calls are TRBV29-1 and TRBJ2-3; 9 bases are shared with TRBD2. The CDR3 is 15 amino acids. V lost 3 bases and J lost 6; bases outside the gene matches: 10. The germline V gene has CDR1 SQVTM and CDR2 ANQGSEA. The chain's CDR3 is CSVDPAGGTTDTQYF. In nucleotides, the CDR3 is TGCAGCGTTGACCCAGCGGGGGGTACCACGGATACGCAGTATTTT.

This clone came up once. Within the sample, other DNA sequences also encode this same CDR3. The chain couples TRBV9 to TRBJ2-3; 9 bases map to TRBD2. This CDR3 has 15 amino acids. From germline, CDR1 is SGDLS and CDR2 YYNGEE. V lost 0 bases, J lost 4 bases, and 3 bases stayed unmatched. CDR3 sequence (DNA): TGTGCCAGCAGCGTAGAGGCGGGGGGGCCAGATACGCAGTATTTT. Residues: CASSVEAGGPDTQYF. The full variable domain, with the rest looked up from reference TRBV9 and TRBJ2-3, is DSGVTQTPKHLITATGQRVTLRCSPRSGDLSVYWYQQSLDQGLQFLIQYYNGEERAKGNILERFSAQQFPDLHSELNLSSLELGDSALYFCASSVEAGGPDTQYFGPGTRLTVL.

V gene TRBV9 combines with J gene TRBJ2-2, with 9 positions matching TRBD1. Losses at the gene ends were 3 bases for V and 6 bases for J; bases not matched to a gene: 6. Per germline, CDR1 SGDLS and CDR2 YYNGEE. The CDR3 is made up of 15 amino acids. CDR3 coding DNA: TGTGCCAGCAGCGCCGGGACAGGGAGTGCCGGGGAGCTGTTTTTT. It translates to CASSAGTGSAGELFF.

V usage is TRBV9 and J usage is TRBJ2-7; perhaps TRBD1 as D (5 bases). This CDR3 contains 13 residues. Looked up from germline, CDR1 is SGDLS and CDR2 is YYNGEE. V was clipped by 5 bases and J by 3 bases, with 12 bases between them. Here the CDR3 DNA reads TGTGCCAGCAGTCCTTGGGGCGGCTACGAGCAGTACTTC. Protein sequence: CASSPWGGYEQYF.

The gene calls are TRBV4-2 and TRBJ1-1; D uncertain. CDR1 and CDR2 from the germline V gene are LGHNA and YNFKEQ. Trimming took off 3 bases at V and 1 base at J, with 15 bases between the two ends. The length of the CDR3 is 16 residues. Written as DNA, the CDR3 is TGTGCCAGCAGCCAGGTGAGTCTCAACCAGAACACTGAAGCTTTCTTT. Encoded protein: CASSQVSLNQNTEAFF.

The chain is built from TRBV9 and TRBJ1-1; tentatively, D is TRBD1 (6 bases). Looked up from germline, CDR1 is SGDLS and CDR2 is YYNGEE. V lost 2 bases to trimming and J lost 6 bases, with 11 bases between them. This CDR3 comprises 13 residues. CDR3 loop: CASSVLRGSEAFF. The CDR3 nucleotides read TGTGCCAGCAGCGTGCTCAGGGGCTCTGAAGCTTTCTTT.

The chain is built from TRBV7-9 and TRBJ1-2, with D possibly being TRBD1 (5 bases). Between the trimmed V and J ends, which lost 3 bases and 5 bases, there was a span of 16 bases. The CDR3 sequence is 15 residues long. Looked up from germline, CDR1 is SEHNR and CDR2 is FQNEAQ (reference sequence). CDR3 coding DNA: TGTGCCAGCAGCTTTAGCCAGGGCCTCTCTTATGGCTACACCTTC. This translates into CASSFSQGLSYGYTF.

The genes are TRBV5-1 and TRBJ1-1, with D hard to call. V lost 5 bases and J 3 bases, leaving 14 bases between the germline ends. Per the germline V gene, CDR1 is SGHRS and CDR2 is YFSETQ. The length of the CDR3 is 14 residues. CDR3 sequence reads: CASSKFSGYTEAFF. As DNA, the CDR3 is TGCGCCAGCAGTAAGTTTTCAGGCTACACTGAAGCTTTCTTT.

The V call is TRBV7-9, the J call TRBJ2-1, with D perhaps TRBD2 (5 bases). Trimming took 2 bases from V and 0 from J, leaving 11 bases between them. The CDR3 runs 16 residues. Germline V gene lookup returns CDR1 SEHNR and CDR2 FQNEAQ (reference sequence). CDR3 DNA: TGTGCCAGCAGCTTAAGACTATCGAGCTCCTACAATGAGCAGTTCTTC. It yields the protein CASSLRLSSSYNEQFF.

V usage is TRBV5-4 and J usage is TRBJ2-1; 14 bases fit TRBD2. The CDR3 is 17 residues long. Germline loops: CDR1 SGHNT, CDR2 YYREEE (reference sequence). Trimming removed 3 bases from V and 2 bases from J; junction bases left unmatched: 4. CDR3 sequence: CASSSGTSGGPYNEQFF. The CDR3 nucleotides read TGTGCCAGCAGCTCCGGGACTAGCGGGGGTCCCTACAATGAGCAGTTCTTC.

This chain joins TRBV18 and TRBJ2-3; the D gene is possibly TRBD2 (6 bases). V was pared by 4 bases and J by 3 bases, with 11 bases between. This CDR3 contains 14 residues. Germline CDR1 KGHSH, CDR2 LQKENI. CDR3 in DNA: TGTGCCAGCTCACTTCAGACTAGTACAGATACGCAGTATTTT. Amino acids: CASSLQTSTDTQYF.

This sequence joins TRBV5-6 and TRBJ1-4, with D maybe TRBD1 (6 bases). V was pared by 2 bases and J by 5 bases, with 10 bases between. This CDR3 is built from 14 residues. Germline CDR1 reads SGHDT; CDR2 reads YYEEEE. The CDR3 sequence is CASSFGQINEKLFF. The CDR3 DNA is TGTGCCAGCAGCTTTGGACAGATAAATGAAAAACTGTTTTTT.

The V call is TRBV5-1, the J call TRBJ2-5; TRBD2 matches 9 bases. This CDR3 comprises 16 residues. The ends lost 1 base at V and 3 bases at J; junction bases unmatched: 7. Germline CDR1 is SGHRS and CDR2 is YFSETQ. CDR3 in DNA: TGCGCCAGCAGCTTGATACCGACTAGCGGAAAAGAGACCCAGTACTTC. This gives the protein CASSLIPTSGKETQYF.

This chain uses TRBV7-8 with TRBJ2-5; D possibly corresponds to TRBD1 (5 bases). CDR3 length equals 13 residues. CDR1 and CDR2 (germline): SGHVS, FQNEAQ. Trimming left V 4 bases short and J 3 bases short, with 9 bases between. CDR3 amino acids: CASSSDTEETQYF. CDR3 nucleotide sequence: TGTGCCAGCAGCTCGGACACCGAAGAGACCCAGTACTTC.

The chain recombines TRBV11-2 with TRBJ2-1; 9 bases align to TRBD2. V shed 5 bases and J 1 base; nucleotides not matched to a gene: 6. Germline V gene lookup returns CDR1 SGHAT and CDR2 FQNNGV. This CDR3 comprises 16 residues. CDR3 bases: TGTGCCAGCAGCCTCGGTGCGGGGGGGTCCTACAATGAGCAGTTCTTC. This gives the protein CASSLGAGGSYNEQFF.

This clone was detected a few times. As DNA, the CDR3 is TGTGCCAGCTCACCGTGGGGGGCCTACGAGCAGTACTTC. Amino acids: CASSPWGAYEQYF. This chain links TRBV18 with TRBJ2-7, with D perhaps TRBD2 (6 bases). Trimming pared 3 bases from V and 2 bases from J, leaving 8 bases between. There are 13 residues in the CDR3. Germline lookup yields CDR1 KGHSH and CDR2 LQKENI.

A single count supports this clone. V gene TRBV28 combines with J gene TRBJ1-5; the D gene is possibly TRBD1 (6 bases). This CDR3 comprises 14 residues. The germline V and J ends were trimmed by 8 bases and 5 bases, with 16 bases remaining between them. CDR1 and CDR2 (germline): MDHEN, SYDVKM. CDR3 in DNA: TGTGCCAGCGGGTTGGACAGTCTTTATCAGCCCCAGCATTTT. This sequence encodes CASGLDSLYQPQHF.

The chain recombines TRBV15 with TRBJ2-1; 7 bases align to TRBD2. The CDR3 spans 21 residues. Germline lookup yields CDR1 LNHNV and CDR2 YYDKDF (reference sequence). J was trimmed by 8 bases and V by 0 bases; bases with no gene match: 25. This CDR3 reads CATSRERENYLRTTLADEQFF. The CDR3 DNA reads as TGTGCCACCAGCAGAGAGAGAGAGAACTATCTTAGGACTACCCTAGCGGATGAGCAGTTCTTC.

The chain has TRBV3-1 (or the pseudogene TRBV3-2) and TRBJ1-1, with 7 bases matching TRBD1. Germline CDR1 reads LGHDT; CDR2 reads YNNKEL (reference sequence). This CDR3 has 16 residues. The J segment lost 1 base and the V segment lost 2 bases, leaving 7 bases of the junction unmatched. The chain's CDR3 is CASSQIGTVRNTEAFF. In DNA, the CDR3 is TGTGCCAGCAGCCAAATTGGGACAGTGAGGAACACTGAAGCTTTCTTT.

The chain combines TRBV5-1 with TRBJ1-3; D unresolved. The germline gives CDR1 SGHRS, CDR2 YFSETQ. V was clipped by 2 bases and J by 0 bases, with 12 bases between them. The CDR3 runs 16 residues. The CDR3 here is CASSFREVSSGNTIYF. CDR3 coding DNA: TGCGCCAGCAGCTTTAGGGAGGTATCCTCTGGAAACACCATATATTTT.

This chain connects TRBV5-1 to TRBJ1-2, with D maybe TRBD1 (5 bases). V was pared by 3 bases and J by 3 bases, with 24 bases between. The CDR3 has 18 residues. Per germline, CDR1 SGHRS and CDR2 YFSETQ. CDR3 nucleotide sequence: TGCGCCAGCAGCTCCCCCAATTCCACCGATGACAGACACTATGGCTACACCTTC. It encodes CASSSPNSTDDRHYGYTF.

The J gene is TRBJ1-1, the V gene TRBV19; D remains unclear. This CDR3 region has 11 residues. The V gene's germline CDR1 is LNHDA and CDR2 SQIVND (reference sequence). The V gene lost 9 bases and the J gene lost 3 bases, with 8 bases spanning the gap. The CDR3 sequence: CARTRDTEAFF. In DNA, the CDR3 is TGTGCCAGGACCCGGGACACTGAAGCTTTCTTT.

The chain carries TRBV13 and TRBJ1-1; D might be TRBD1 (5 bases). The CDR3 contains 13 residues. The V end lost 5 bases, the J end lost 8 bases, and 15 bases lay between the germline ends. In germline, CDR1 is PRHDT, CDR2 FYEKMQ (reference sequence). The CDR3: CASSQWRGKEAFF. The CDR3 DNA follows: TGTGCCAGCAGCCAGTGGCGGGGGAAGGAAGCTTTCTTT.

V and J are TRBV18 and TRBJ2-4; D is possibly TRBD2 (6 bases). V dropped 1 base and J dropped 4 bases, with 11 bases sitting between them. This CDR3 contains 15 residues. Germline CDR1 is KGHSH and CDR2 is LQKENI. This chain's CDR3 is CASSPQAGSKNIQYF. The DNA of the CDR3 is TGTGCCAGCTCACCACAGGCGGGGTCGAAAAACATTCAGTACTTC. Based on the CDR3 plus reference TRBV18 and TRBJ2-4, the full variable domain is NAGVMQNPRHLVRRRGQEARLRCSPMKGHSHVYWYRQLPEEGLKFMVYLQKENIIDESGMPKERFSAEFPKEGPSILRIQQVVRGDSAAYFCASSPQAGSKNIQYFGAGTRLSVL.